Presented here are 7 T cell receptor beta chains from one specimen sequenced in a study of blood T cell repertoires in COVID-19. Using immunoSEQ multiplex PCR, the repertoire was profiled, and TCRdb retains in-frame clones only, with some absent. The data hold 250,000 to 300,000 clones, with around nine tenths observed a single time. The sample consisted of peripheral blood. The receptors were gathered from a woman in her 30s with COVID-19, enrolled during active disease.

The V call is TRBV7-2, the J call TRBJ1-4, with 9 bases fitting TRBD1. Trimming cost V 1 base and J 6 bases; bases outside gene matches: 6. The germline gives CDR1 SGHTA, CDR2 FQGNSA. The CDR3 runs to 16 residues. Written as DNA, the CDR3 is TGTGCCAGCAGCTTAGGGCACCGGACAGGGGATGAAAAACTGTTTTTT. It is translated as CASSLGHRTGDEKLFF.

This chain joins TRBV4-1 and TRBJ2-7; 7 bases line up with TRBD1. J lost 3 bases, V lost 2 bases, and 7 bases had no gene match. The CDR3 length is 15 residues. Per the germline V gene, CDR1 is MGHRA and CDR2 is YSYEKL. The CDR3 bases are TGCGCCAGCAGCCAATCCCGGGACAGTTTCTACGAGCAGTACTTC. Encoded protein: CASSQSRDSFYEQYF.

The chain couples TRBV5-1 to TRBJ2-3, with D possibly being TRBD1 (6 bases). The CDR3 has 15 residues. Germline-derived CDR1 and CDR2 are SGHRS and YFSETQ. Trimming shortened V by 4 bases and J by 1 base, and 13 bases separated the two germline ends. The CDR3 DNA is TGCGCCAGCAGCACATACAGGGTGGGCACAGATACGCAGTATTTT. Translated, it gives CASSTYRVGTDTQYF.

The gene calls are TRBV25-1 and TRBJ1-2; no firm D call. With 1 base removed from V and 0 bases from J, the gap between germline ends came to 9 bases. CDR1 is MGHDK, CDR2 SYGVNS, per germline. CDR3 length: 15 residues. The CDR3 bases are TGTGCCAGCAGTGAATTAGACAATACTAACTATGGCTACACCTTC. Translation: CASSELDNTNYGYTF.

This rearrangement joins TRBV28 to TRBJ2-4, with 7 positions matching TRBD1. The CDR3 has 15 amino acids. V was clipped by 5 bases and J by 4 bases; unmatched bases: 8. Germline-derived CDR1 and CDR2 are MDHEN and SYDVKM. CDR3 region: CASSPPGTVKNIQYF. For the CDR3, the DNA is TGTGCCAGCAGTCCCCCAGGGACAGTAAAAAACATTCAGTACTTC.

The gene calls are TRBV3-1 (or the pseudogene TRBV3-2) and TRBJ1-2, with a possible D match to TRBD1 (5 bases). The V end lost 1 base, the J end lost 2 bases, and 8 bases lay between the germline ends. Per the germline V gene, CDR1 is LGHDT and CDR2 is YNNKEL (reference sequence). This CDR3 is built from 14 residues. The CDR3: CASSQVAGNYGYTF. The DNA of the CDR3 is TGTGCCAGCAGCCAAGTGGCAGGGAACTATGGCTACACCTTC.

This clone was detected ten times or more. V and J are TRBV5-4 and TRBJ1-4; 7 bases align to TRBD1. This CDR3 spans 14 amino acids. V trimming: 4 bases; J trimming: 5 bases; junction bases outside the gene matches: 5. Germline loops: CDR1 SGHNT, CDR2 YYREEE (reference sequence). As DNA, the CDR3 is TGTGCCAGCAGCGAACAGGGGAGGAATGAAAAACTGTTTTTT. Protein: CASSEQGRNEKLFF.